This section outlines one TCR beta chain sequence together with its context. This entry belongs to a study of blood T cell repertoires in COVID-19. Study context: The United States, Italy and Spain supplied acute and convalescent COVID-19 samples.

Original handling: Amplification with reference gene primers provided the estimates of nucleated cell counts. Here immunoSEQ multiplex PCR was the method, and the copy in TCRdb shows in-frame clones only, minus some. V and J calls and clone size are copied from that table; D and trimming were computed from the DNA. The sample shows about 86,000 clones, more than 65% of them seen only once. The sequence was obtained from a man in his 70s with acute or convalescent COVID-19. Sequences were obtained from peripheral blood.

Here the CDR3 reads CASSPSSGGGPTDTQYF. The CDR3 nucleotides read TGTGCCAGCAGTCCGTCTAGCGGGGGGGGACCCACAGATACGCAGTATTTT. This rearrangement joins TRBV27 to TRBJ2-3; 12 positions match TRBD2. In germline, CDR1 is MNHEY, CDR2 SMNVEV (reference sequence). V lost 5 bases, J lost 2 bases, and 8 bases stayed unmatched. This CDR3 comprises 17 residues.